This T cell receptor (beta chain) was documented in a study of T-cell reconstitution after alpha-beta-depleted transplantation in children. The study, taken as a whole, reports: T cells produced anew were the main source of T-cell counts and diversity one year after transplant.

The CDR3 length is 14 residues. V shed 3 bases and J shed 6 bases, with 11 bases lying between them. The library targeted TCRbeta and was prepared with unique molecular identifiers. MiXCR was run by TCRdb on the PCR reads, yielding one entry per CDR3 protein. The profile covers about 980,000 distinct CDR3 sequences, with 25% to 30% appearing a single time and about 28% taken by the ten largest. With regard to this clonotype: Its antigen is unknown.

This clonotype originated in a boy younger than two who had a stem cell transplant for SCID, so the T cells may come from the graft donor. Sequencing used PBMCs, mostly from graft donor cells, obtained 360 days after TCRalphabeta/CD19-depleted stem cell transplant. The chain joins TRBV12-3 or TRBV12-4 to TRBJ2-2; weak D call: TRBD2 (6 bases). The CDR3 DNA follows: TGTGCCAGCAGTTTCGGGGGATCGTCCGGGGAGCTGTTTTTT. This sequence encodes CASSFGGSSGELFF.